This TCR beta chain was found in a study of siplizumab effects on memory and regulatory T cells. Study-wide results and caveats: To unstimulated subsets, only a minor fraction of alloreactive clones could be mapped. Proliferating Tregs taken from siplizumab cultures were not shown to have a confirmed suppressive function.

As for this clone: Antigen specificity is unknown.

Germline V gene sequence: CDR1 MDHEN, CDR2 SYDVKM. The V segment lost 6 bases and the J segment 7 bases; nucleotides outside the gene matches: 11. The CDR3 runs 15 residues. Per individual sample, about 10^5 TCR templates were assayed. Libraries were prepared by immunoSEQ multiplex PCR; TCRdb keeps only in-frame clonotypes and omits some of them. The data contain 100,000 or so clones, about nine tenths of them singletons. The sequencing sample was made of non-Treg CD4+ T cells sorted from blood. This sequence originates from a human donor in good health. The rearrangement uses TRBV28 and TRBJ1-5; TRBD1 agrees at 8 bases. The CDR3 bases are TGTGCCAGCAGCCCGCAGGGGGCTTTGGGACAGCCCCAGCATTTT. It translates to CASSPQGALGQPQHF.